The TCR beta chain under discussion was sequenced for a study of cytomegalovirus exposure and HLA in healthy donors. In the study overall: The 110 million or so unique TCR beta sequences, from roughly 170 million T cells, were found by an earlier analysis. Clustering assigned about 76% of the 350 to 400 genotyped donors to the Caucasian-associated ancestry cluster.

Points on this clone: The antigen is not known.

With 60 Vbeta and 13 Jbeta primers, the PCR was carried out. Sequenced by immunoSEQ multiplex PCR; TCRdb stores in-frame clones only, minus some. This table has under 200,000 clones, approximately 73% appearing once. Study results and limitations: Later on, a genetic analysis was performed. It linked a missense variant in DCLRE1C with V- and J-gene trimming of TCR beta. Accounts indicate the classifier identified cytomegalovirus status with strong specificity and sensitivity.

Sequencing used PBMCs. The origin of this receptor is a man aged 45 to 65 in good health and CMV-seronegative.

The CDR3 sequence: CAISELAGGQVGTDTQYF. The CDR3 coding sequence is TGTGCCATCAGTGAGCTAGCGGGGGGGCAAGTGGGCACAGATACGCAGTATTTT. This chain joins TRBV10-3 and TRBJ2-3; 12 positions agree with TRBD2. Trimming took 2 bases from V and 1 from J; bases not matched to a gene: 7. There are 18 residues in the CDR3. The germline gives CDR1 ENHRY, CDR2 SYGVKD.